This T cell receptor (beta chain) derives from a study of technical replicates of blood from a handful of donors. Repertoires were generated with immunoSEQ multiplex PCR, while TCRdb's copy carries only in-frame clones and drops some. Of tens of thousands of clones detected, roughly 95% appear once; the ten largest clones hold approximately 4%. CDR3 size: 14 residues. Germline assignment: CDR1 SGHDT and CDR2 YYEEEE. V was trimmed by 2 bases and J by 9 bases, leaving 18 bases between them. The receptor comes from a human donor in good health. Some clones in this sample may be carry-over from other donors' samples. The genes are TRBV5-6 and TRBJ2-7, with D perhaps TRBD2 (6 bases). The sequenced material came from PBMCs. The CDR3 nucleotides read TGTGCCAGCAGCTTCTCACCGATTGGGGGAGGGCAGTACTTC. Translation gives CASSFSPIGGGQYF.